These 4 T cell receptor beta chains were all obtained from the same sample, sequenced in a study of early stage breast cancer tumors. Assay used: immunoSEQ multiplex PCR; TCRdb lists only in-frame clones, some missing. The sample lists nearly 25,000 clones; roughly 67% were seen once. Sequencing was carried out using breast tumor tissue. The receptors here all came from a person aged 55 to 69 with breast cancer.

A few counts support this clone. The chain employs TRBV4-1 and TRBJ2-1; TRBD1 might be the D (5 bases). Germline values: CDR1 MGHRA, CDR2 YSYEKL. Between the trimmed V and J ends, which lost 1 base and 10 bases, there was a span of 14 bases. The CDR3 loop spans 14 amino acids. The CDR3, as DNA: TGCGCCAGCAGCCAAGTTGTCTCCAACAGGGAGCAGTTCTTC. This encodes CASSQVVSNREQFF.

This clone was counted a few times. The genes are TRBV5-1 and TRBJ2-1, with D maybe TRBD2 (6 bases). This CDR3 is 14 amino acids long. V lost 0 bases to trimming and J lost 5 bases, with 9 bases between them. The germline V gene encodes CDR1 SGHRS and CDR2 YFSETQ. In DNA form, the CDR3 reads TGCGCCAGCAGCTTGGCCGGGGGAAACAATGAGCAGTTCTTC. Encoded protein: CASSLAGGNNEQFF.

This clone has a handful of counts. The rearrangement links TRBV10-3 to TRBJ2-7, with a possible D match to TRBD1 (6 bases). Germline V gene sequence: CDR1 ENHRY, CDR2 SYGVKD. V was cut by 10 bases and J by 3 bases, with 10 bases left in between. CDR3 length: 11 residues. The CDR3 region has the DNA TGTGCCACGAGGGACAACTACGAGCAGTACTTC. Translation: CATRDNYEQYF.

The chain uses TRBV6-1 and TRBJ1-4, with D maybe TRBD1 (5 bases). V dropped 2 bases and J dropped 8 bases, with 21 bases sitting between them. Germline CDR1 is MNHNS and CDR2 is SASEGT. CDR3 length equals 17 residues. The CDR3 is CASSEFGGLTKREKLFF. Here the CDR3 DNA reads TGTGCCAGCAGTGAATTTGGGGGACTCACGAAGCGGGAAAAACTGTTTTTT.